Listed below are T cell receptor beta chains from one sample, sequenced in a study of response to subunit inactivated influenza vaccine. TCRdb fed the RT-PCR reads into MiXCR, producing one record per CDR3 protein. The table shows about 480,000 distinct CDR3 sequences, with 13% occurring only once. The sequencing used PBMCs from blood, collected around seven weeks after vaccination. The receptors stem from a man aged 50-60 years who received an inactivated influenza vaccine. Both conserved end residues are part of each CDR3. The order of the fields is D gene, V gene, J gene, clone size, CDR3 DNA, CDR3 protein. D genes are given only for firm matches. Size values are once, few and many counts, or a class for expanded clones, and some rows have none.

D gene: -
V gene: TRBV7-2
J gene: TRBJ2-3
clone size: -
CDR3 DNA: TGTGCCAGCAGCACCGGGCCCGGAGATACGCAGTATTTT
CDR3 protein: CASSTGPGDTQYF

D gene: TRBD1
V gene: TRBV29-1
J gene: TRBJ1-5
clone size: few
CDR3 DNA: TGCAGCTCTTGGTTGACAGGGGGCTGGGGCAATCAGCCCCAGCATTTT
CDR3 protein: CSSWLTGGWGNQPQHF

D gene: TRBD2
V gene: TRBV12-3/TRBV12-4
J gene: TRBJ2-1
clone size: -
CDR3 DNA: TGTGCCCTCAGTTCCGAGGCCGGGTCTAGCGGAAATTACAATGAGCAGTTCTTC
CDR3 protein: CALSSEAGSSGNYNEQFF

D gene: -
V gene: TRBV20-1
J gene: TRBJ1-5
clone size: few
CDR3 DNA: TGCAGTGCCGACGGACGGGGAAATCAGCCCCAGCATTTT
CDR3 protein: CSADGRGNQPQHF

D gene: -
V gene: TRBV12-3/TRBV12-4
J gene: TRBJ2-7
clone size: few
CDR3 DNA: TGTGCCAGCAGCCCTCGGGTGGGGCACCCCTACGAGCAGTACTTC
CDR3 protein: CASSPRVGHPYEQYF

D gene: TRBD1
V gene: TRBV4-2
J gene: TRBJ2-4
clone size: few
CDR3 DNA: TGTGCCAGCAGCCAGACCGGGACAGGGGAAGACAAAAACATTCAGTACTTC
CDR3 protein: CASSQTGTGEDKNIQYF

D gene: -
V gene: TRBV24-1
J gene: TRBJ2-1
clone size: many
CDR3 DNA: TGTGCCACCAGTGACCAGGACGGTGGACCGAACAATGAGCAGTTCTTC
CDR3 protein: CATSDQDGGPNNEQFF

D gene: TRBD1
V gene: TRBV4-3
J gene: TRBJ1-2
clone size: -
CDR3 DNA: TGCGCCAGCAGCCGAGACAGGGGGCTCGGTGGCTACACCTTC
CDR3 protein: CASSRDRGLGGYTF

D gene: -
V gene: TRBV4-2
J gene: TRBJ2-5
clone size: few
CDR3 DNA: TGTGCCAGCAGCCAAGATTGGCCCAGGGGCCAAGAGACCCAGTACTTC
CDR3 protein: CASSQDWPRGQETQYF

D gene: -
V gene: TRBV29-1
J gene: TRBJ1-1
clone size: many
CDR3 DNA: TGCAGCGTTGTAGGGCAGGCGATGAACACTGAAGCTTTCTTT
CDR3 protein: CSVVGQAMNTEAFF

D gene: -
V gene: TRBV7-9
J gene: TRBJ1-2
clone size: few
CDR3 DNA: TGTGCCAGCAGCTTAAAAGCGGGAGGCTACACCTTC
CDR3 protein: CASSLKAGGYTF

D gene: -
V gene: TRBV28
J gene: TRBJ2-1
clone size: -
CDR3 DNA: TGTGCCAGCAGTTTATCTCCAGATTACAATGAGCAGTTCTTC
CDR3 protein: CASSLSPDYNEQFF

D gene: TRBD2
V gene: TRBV4-3
J gene: TRBJ2-5
clone size: -
CDR3 DNA: TGCGCCAGCAGCACCCGACTAGCGGGGACCGAGACCCAGTACTTC
CDR3 protein: CASSTRLAGTETQYF

D gene: -
V gene: TRBV7-2
J gene: TRBJ1-2
clone size: few
CDR3 DNA: TGTGCCAGCAGCCCCTGGGGGGGTATGGGCTATGGCTACACCTTC
CDR3 protein: CASSPWGGMGYGYTF